Listed below are T cell receptor beta chains from one sample, sequenced in a study of a mutant IDH1 vaccine in newly diagnosed glioma. Repertoires were generated with immunoSEQ multiplex PCR, while TCRdb's copy carries only in-frame clones and drops some. This sample has around 87,000 clones, with roughly 80% found just once. Sequencing was performed on PBMCs, taken from a glioma patient treated with radiotherapy, temozolomide or both. These receptors all stem from a woman aged 45-65 years with glioma. CDR3s leave out the opening cysteine and the closing phenylalanine or tryptophan.

v_gene: TRBV28; len: 11; j_gene: TRBJ1-2; CDR3aa: ASNGGLNYGYT
v_gene: TRBV6-5; len: 13; j_gene: TRBJ2-3; CDR3aa: ASSELAGGPNTQY
v_gene: TRBV4-1; len: 11; j_gene: TRBJ2-5; CDR3aa: ASSPENRETQY
v_gene: TRBV4-1; len: 13; j_gene: TRBJ2-2; CDR3aa: ASSQGTANTGELF
v_gene: TRBV5-1; len: 13; j_gene: TRBJ2-2; CDR3aa: ASSSKLRNTGELF
v_gene: TRBV19; len: 11; j_gene: TRBJ1-2; CDR3aa: ASSIQSIYGYT
v_gene: TRBV27; len: 13; j_gene: TRBJ2-2; CDR3aa: ASSLRGANTGELF
v_gene: TRBV18; len: 15; j_gene: TRBJ1-6; CDR3aa: ASSPQGAGDRGSPLH
v_gene: TRBV5-5; len: 18; j_gene: TRBJ2-7; CDR3aa: ASSFARVRGPGANPYEQY
v_gene: TRBV30; len: 13; j_gene: TRBJ2-7; CDR3aa: AWINRDRGSYEQY
v_gene: TRBV19; len: 13; j_gene: TRBJ1-6; CDR3aa: ASREGQGYNSPLH
v_gene: TRBV19; len: 12; j_gene: TRBJ1-2; CDR3aa: ASSIGDTYYGYT
v_gene: TRBV2; len: 11; j_gene: TRBJ1-4; CDR3aa: ASLGEGEEKLF
v_gene: TRBV4-2; len: 11; j_gene: TRBJ1-2; CDR3aa: ASSSRDLYGYT
v_gene: TRBV19; len: 13; j_gene: TRBJ1-5; CDR3aa: ASSMGRPTNQPQH
v_gene: TRBV6-1; len: 13; j_gene: TRBJ2-5; CDR3aa: ASSPQEGGQETQY
v_gene: TRBV6-4; len: 13; j_gene: TRBJ2-3; CDR3aa: ASSDGAGGTDTQY
v_gene: TRBV25-1; len: 11; j_gene: TRBJ2-1; CDR3aa: ASTRGGLGEQF
v_gene: TRBV2; len: 12; j_gene: TRBJ2-1; CDR3aa: ASLYQGPYNEQF
v_gene: TRBV5-1; len: 14; j_gene: TRBJ2-1; CDR3aa: ASSFPGLAESNEQF
v_gene: TRBV14; len: 11; j_gene: TRBJ1-5; CDR3aa: ASSQGGNQPQH
v_gene: TRBV10-3; len: 13; j_gene: TRBJ2-2; CDR3aa: ASEGGRGNTGELF
v_gene: TRBV7-2; len: 14; j_gene: TRBJ2-3; CDR3aa: ASSWVAGGSTDTQY
v_gene: TRBV5-1; len: 11; j_gene: TRBJ1-1; CDR3aa: ASSLDLNTEAF
v_gene: TRBV19; len: 12; j_gene: TRBJ2-3; CDR3aa: ASKRGQRTDTQY
v_gene: TRBV29-1; len: 13; j_gene: TRBJ1-4; CDR3aa: SVATGYSTNEKLF
v_gene: TRBV14; len: 14; j_gene: TRBJ2-5; CDR3aa: ASSLHRQGPWETQY
v_gene: TRBV5-4; len: 14; j_gene: TRBJ1-4; CDR3aa: ASSLGQAGPNEKLF
v_gene: TRBV6-5; len: 12; j_gene: TRBJ1-1; CDR3aa: ASRPKQRGTEAF
v_gene: TRBV10-1; len: 12; j_gene: TRBJ2-7; CDR3aa: ARRVEDRGTEQY
v_gene: TRBV4-3; len: 14; j_gene: TRBJ2-5; CDR3aa: ASSRIYRGKGETQY
v_gene: TRBV5-1; len: 12; j_gene: TRBJ1-1; CDR3aa: ASSWTDRVSEAF
v_gene: TRBV19; len: 13; j_gene: TRBJ2-1; CDR3aa: ASSTQVGSYNEQF
v_gene: TRBV5-6; len: 12; j_gene: TRBJ1-5; CDR3aa: ASSTGAGNQPQH
v_gene: TRBV9; len: 12; j_gene: TRBJ2-3; CDR3aa: ASSVRGVTDTQY
v_gene: TRBV5-1; len: 14; j_gene: TRBJ2-5; CDR3aa: ASSLAGGGFQETQY
v_gene: TRBV7-9; len: 12; j_gene: TRBJ1-4; CDR3aa: ASSSDRGKEKLF
v_gene: TRBV7-2; len: 17; j_gene: TRBJ1-5; CDR3aa: ASSLGRTGGPSPNQPQH
v_gene: TRBV5-1; len: 13; j_gene: TRBJ2-5; CDR3aa: ASSLEGGIQETQY
v_gene: TRBV2; len: 10; j_gene: TRBJ2-7; CDR3aa: ASSDQGNEQY
v_gene: TRBV5-6; len: 9; j_gene: TRBJ1-2; CDR3aa: ASSFLSGYT
v_gene: TRBV11-2; len: 13; j_gene: TRBJ1-1; CDR3aa: ASSLTGQGNTEAF
v_gene: TRBV27; len: 13; j_gene: TRBJ1-1; CDR3aa: ASSLDSSRVGEAF
v_gene: TRBV7-2; len: 11; j_gene: TRBJ2-1; CDR3aa: ASSSFGGGEQF
v_gene: TRBV18; len: 11; j_gene: TRBJ2-7; CDR3aa: ASSPPPTYEQY
v_gene: TRBV19; len: 13; j_gene: TRBJ1-1; CDR3aa: ASSIVIRGNSEAF
v_gene: TRBV7-9; len: 11; j_gene: TRBJ1-4; CDR3aa: ASSFPANEKLF
v_gene: TRBV9; len: 9; j_gene: TRBJ2-5; CDR3aa: ASSVEETQY
v_gene: TRBV1; len: 10; j_gene: TRBJ1-5; CDR3aa: TSSPRGTDQH
v_gene: TRBV18; len: 14; j_gene: TRBJ1-1; CDR3aa: ASSLGTGDFNTEAF
v_gene: TRBV6-1; len: 15; j_gene: TRBJ2-7; CDR3aa: ASSVGTALRHIYEQY
v_gene: TRBV9; len: 11; j_gene: TRBJ1-1; CDR3aa: ASSVQGRGEAF
v_gene: TRBV5-1; len: 15; j_gene: TRBJ2-1; CDR3aa: ASTSRGEWSSYNEQF
v_gene: TRBV18; len: 14; j_gene: TRBJ2-2; CDR3aa: ASSPIDRANTGELF